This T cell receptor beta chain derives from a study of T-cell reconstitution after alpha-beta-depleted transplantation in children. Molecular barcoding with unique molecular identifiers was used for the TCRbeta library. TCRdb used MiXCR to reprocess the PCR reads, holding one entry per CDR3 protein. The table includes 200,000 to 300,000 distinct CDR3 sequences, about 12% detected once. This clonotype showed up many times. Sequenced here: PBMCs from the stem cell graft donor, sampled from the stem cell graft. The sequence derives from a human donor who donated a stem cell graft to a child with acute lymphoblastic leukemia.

CDR3 sequence: CASSSAQQGSTEAFF. In DNA, the CDR3 is TGCGCCAGCAGCTCAGCCCAACAGGGATCCACTGAAGCTTTCTTT. This sequence joins TRBV5-1 and TRBJ1-1, with D tentatively TRBD1 (6 bases). Trimming stripped 3 bases from V and 4 bases from J, with 16 bases between. Germline V gene data show CDR1 as SGHRS and CDR2 as YFSETQ. CDR3 length: 15 amino acids.